These 2 T cell receptor beta chains originate from one sample sequenced in a study of TIL therapy for anti-PD-1-resistant metastatic lung cancer. Sequencing used immunoSEQ v3. Here immunoSEQ multiplex PCR was the method, and the copy in TCRdb shows in-frame clones only, minus some. The sample carries approximately 20,000 clones, almost 80% recorded once. Time point noted: pre-treatment sample, taken before nivolumab and TIL therapy. Sample: blood, taken at baseline. Receptors were obtained from a person aged 25 to 79 with non-small cell lung cancer.

The chain joins TRBV30 to TRBJ2-7; D might be TRBD1 (6 bases). CDR3 size: 12 residues. Germline loops: CDR1 GTSNPN, CDR2 SVGIG (reference sequence). Trimming pared 0 bases from V and 3 bases from J, leaving 6 bases between. The CDR3 bases are TGTGCCTGGAGTGTACAGGGCTACGAGCAGTACTTC. This sequence encodes CAWSVQGYEQYF.

The chain is built from TRBV27 and TRBJ2-1; TRBD1 agrees at 12 bases. The CDR3 consists of 19 residues. CDR1 MNHEY and CDR2 SMNVEV come from the germline V gene (reference sequence). V gave up 1 base and J gave up 7 bases; unmatched junction bases: 14. Here the CDR3 DNA reads TGTGCCAGCAGTTTATATAGTCCCCCGGGACAGGGGGCAGATAATGAGCAGTTCTTC. Encoded protein: CASSLYSPPGQGADNEQFF.